This TCR beta chain was recovered during a study of blood T cell repertoires in COVID-19. Looking at the study overall: The United States, Italy and Spain were the sources of the acute and convalescent COVID-19 samples.

This clone was counted a few times. Its ends do not fully match the called genes, so a read error is possible. Produced via immunoSEQ multiplex PCR; TCRdb's table is partial and in-frame only. Here the sample spans 250,000 or so clones, approximately 88% being singletons. CDR1 SSHAT and CDR2 FNYEAQ come from the germline V gene (reference sequence). This CDR3 contains 13 residues. The chain joins TRBV7-7 to TRBJ2-2; D remains ambiguous. Specimen: PBMCs or T cells enriched from blood (not recorded which). This TCR was sampled from a woman under 40 with acute COVID-19. CDR3 protein: CASSLDLTGELFF. Written as DNA, the CDR3 is TGTGCTAGCAGCTTAGATTTAACCGGGGAGCTGTTTTTT.